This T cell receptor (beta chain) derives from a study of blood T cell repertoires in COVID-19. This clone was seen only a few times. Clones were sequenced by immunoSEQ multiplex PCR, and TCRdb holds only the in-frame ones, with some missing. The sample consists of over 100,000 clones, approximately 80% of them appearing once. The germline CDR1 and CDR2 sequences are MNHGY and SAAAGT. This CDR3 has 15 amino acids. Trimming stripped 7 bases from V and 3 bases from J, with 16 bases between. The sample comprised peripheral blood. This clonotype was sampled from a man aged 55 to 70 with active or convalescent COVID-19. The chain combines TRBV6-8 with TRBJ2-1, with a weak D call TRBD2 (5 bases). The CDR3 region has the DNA TGTGCCAGCAAGGTCCTAAGCGGCGACTACAATGAGCAGTTCTTC. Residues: CASKVLSGDYNEQFF.